The present entry profiles one TCR beta chain with its context. Its antigen is still unknown. This sample is drawn from a study of lymphopenia after photon versus proton radiotherapy. CDR3 length: 17 residues. Trimming stripped 4 bases from V and 0 bases from J, with 16 bases between. CDR1 is LGHNA and CDR2 is YSLEER in the germline V gene. Assay: immunoSEQ multiplex PCR; the TCRdb copy retains only in-frame clones and omits some. The table includes roughly 25,000 clones, more than 90% detected once. General observations from the study: Only patients who died were analyzed for survival; proton advantage is unproven. Relative stability marked proton patients; photon patients lost diversity and naive cells. After the lymphocyte nadir, photon-treated repertoires showed oligoclonal expansion, especially of CD8+ Temra cells. In patients who died, overall survival fell as post-nadir TCR diversity dropped more.

This TCR was sampled from a woman between 50 and 59 years old with cholangiocarcinoma. V is TRBV4-3 and J is TRBJ2-4; TRBD1 is a possible D gene (6 bases). The sequenced sample was peripheral blood, obtained from a patient treated with photon-based radiotherapy. CDR3 sequence: CASSPLQGAGAKNIQYF. The DNA for the CDR3 is TGCGCCAGCAGCCCTTTACAGGGAGCTGGAGCCAAAAACATTCAGTACTTC.